The clone carrying this T cell receptor beta chain was seen at least ten times. Its matching antigen is unknown. This record comes from a study of early T cells in non-severe SARS-CoV-2 infection. Separate cDNA molecules each had unique molecular identifiers attached to them. TCRdb processed the 5' RACE reads anew with MiXCR; each CDR3 protein has one entry. The table records tens of thousands of distinct CDR3 sequences, around 12% of them present only once. Germline lookup yields CDR1 DFQATT and CDR2 SNEGSKA (reference sequence). V lost 1 base, J lost 1 base, and 14 bases lay in between. The CDR3 spans 15 residues. Overall study findings and caveats: Matching against VDJdb likely underestimated virus-specific expansions, favoring anti-spike CD8.

This sequence was found in an adult who was a healthcare worker with PCR-confirmed SARS-CoV-2 infection or an uninfected control (not recorded which). The J gene is TRBJ2-7, the V gene TRBV20-1; tentatively, D is TRBD1 or TRBD2 (5 bases each). Sample: whole blood. The CDR3 is CSARARGVNSYEQYF. The CDR3 coding sequence is TGCAGTGCTAGAGCGCGAGGGGTTAATTCCTACGAGCAGTACTTC.